The rows below give T cell receptor beta chains drawn from one sample of a study of beta chain features in type 1 diabetes. Clones were read by immunoSEQ multiplex PCR, and TCRdb kept only the in-frame ones, dropping some. The table lists about 280,000 clones, about 15% of them singletons. Sequenced material: naive CD4+ T cells from blood. The receptor set was obtained from a man younger than 30 with type 1 diabetes. CDR3s leave out the opening cysteine and the closing phenylalanine or tryptophan.

>TRBJ2-2|TRBV11-2
ASSPQGSRELF
>TRBJ2-3|TRBV25-1
ASRGQGADTQY
>TRBJ1-2|TRBV27
ASSLDREYGYT
>TRBJ2-1|TRBV19
ASTLAFTSYNEQF
>TRBJ1-4|TRBV7-9
ASSATGGLNEKLF
>TRBJ2-7|TRBV6-6
ASRPGQGKMGEQY
>TRBJ2-3|TRBV4-1
ASSQVVNRGTDTQY
>TRBJ2-7|TRBV2
AGRDSRGEQY
>TRBJ1-1|TRBV29-1
SVPTQGQTEAF
>TRBJ2-7|TRBV7-2
ASSTRQGLASEQY
>TRBJ2-5|TRBV10-3
AISDPGETQY
>TRBJ1-2|TRBV6-5
ASSVDRNYGYT
>TRBJ1-6|TRBV14
ASSQDPQGDSPLH
>TRBJ2-1|TRBV19
ASSTVVGGRNEQF
>TRBJ2-1|TRBV29-1
SVTPGLTSRRGGRANEQF
>TRBJ1-1|TRBV10-3
AISESTGGIAF
>TRBJ2-3|TRBV5-4
ASSLDRPTDTQY
>TRBJ1-1|TRBV5-1
ASSLWTDSNTEAF
>TRBJ1-3|TRBV7-9
ASSLRGNTIY
>TRBJ2-7|TRBV6-6
ASSTGLAGDPLEQY
>TRBJ2-7|TRBV4-1
ASSQEALAGGPYEQY
>TRBJ1-1|TRBV30
AWSVLRDTEAF